The TCR beta chain under discussion was sequenced for a study of CD8+ T cells in alopecia areata. Study information: Oral tofacitinib (5 to 10 mg twice daily) was administered to treated patients. The study, taken as a whole, reports: Any link of baseline CD8+ expansion to response, resting on one nonresponder, remains uncertain.

As regards this clone: The antigen remains unidentified.

RNA, once extracted, was reverse transcribed into cDNA for use as the sequencing template. Clones were read by immunoSEQ multiplex PCR, and TCRdb kept only the in-frame ones, dropping some. The sample shows fewer than 250,000 clones, 55% to 70% of them seen only once. The treatment: oral pan-JAK inhibitor, 5-10 mg twice daily. Researchers took lesional scalp punch biopsies and peripheral blood from people who were alopecia areata patients. Germline assignment: CDR1 SEHNR and CDR2 FQNEAQ (reference sequence). There are 15 residues in the CDR3. V gave up 5 bases and J gave up 9 bases, with 20 bases separating them.

This sequence joins TRBV7-9 and TRBJ2-1; D is unresolved. The source of this sequence is a human donor with alopecia areata. The sample in question was CD4+ T cells sorted from blood, obtained at week 4, from a patient treated with tofacitinib. DNA for the CDR3: TGTGCCAGCAGCCCGGATTCTGGTTTTGCTGGTGAGCAGTTCTTC. This sequence encodes CASSPDSGFAGEQFF.